The rows below give T cell receptor beta chains drawn from one sample of a study of T cell repertoires in cytomegalovirus infection. Antigens for these TCRs are unknown. TCRdb re-called the reads with MiXCR, one entry per CDR3 protein. The data contain hundreds of thousands of distinct CDR3 sequences, about 39% of them seen just once; the ten biggest clones take up 43%. The sequencing here drew on cultured PBMCs, taken from culture after CMV antigen stimulation. The receptors shown here come from a human donor in good health (CMV status not recorded). Some clones in this sample may be carry-over from other donors' samples. CDR3s include the opening cysteine and the closing phenylalanine or tryptophan. The D gene is left open where the match is weak. Only part of the rows carry a size: once, few, many, or a class if the clone is expanded.

NA | few | TRBJ2-7 | TRBV2 | CASLGPYEQYF | TGTGCCAGCCTGGGGCCCTACGAGCAGTACTTC
NA | NA | TRBJ2-7 | TRBV20-1 | CSAEDSQTTYEQYF | TGCAGTGCAGAGGACAGCCAGACCACCTACGAGCAGTACTTC
NA | few | TRBJ1-1 | TRBV5-1 | CASSLLGRSHTEAFF | TGCGCCAGCAGCTTGCTGGGCAGGTCCCACACTGAAGCTTTCTTT
NA | few | TRBJ2-1 | TRBV20-1 | CSAKRNEQFF | TGCAGTGCTAAGCGCAATGAGCAGTTCTTC
TRBD1 | once | TRBJ1-2 | TRBV25-1 | CASNGGGLGYTF | TGTGCCAGCAATGGAGGGGGCTTAGGCTACACCTTC
TRBD2 | many | TRBJ2-1 | TRBV7-2 | CASSTTSGTYGPSSYNEQFF | TGTGCCAGCAGTACGACTAGCGGCACTTACGGTCCAAGCTCCTACAATGAGCAGTTCTTC
TRBD1 | NA | TRBJ2-2 | TRBV24-1 | CATMGQTNTGELFF | TGTGCCACCATGGGACAGACGAACACCGGGGAGCTGTTTTTT
NA | NA | TRBJ2-7 | TRBV28 | CASSVGPGLDEQYF | TGTGCCAGCAGTGTGGGCCCCGGTCTGGACGAGCAGTACTTC
TRBD2 | NA | TRBJ2-1 | TRBV5-5 | CASSLGTSGTASYNEQFF | TGTGCCAGCAGCTTGGGGACTAGCGGGACGGCCTCCTACAATGAGCAGTTCTTC
TRBD1 | once | TRBJ1-2 | TRBV4-1 | CASSPNRQGYGYTF | TGCGCCAGCAGCCCCAACAGACAGGGTTATGGCTACACCTTC
NA | NA | TRBJ2-5 | TRBV12-5 | CASGSGVLDQGETQYF | TGTGCTAGTGGTTCGGGCGTCCTTGATCAAGGGGAGACCCAGTACTTC
NA | few | TRBJ1-2 | TRBV6-2/TRBV6-3 | CASRSWDGRDYGYTF | TGTGCCAGCAGATCCTGGGACGGAAGGGACTATGGCTACACCTTC
TRBD2 | few | TRBJ2-7 | TRBV20-1 | CSASQGGLGTGYEQYF | TGCAGTGCTTCCCAAGGAGGACTAGGGACGGGTTACGAGCAGTACTTC
NA | NA | TRBJ2-3 | TRBV11-2 | CASSLNSGSAGTQYF | TGTGCCAGCAGCTTAAACTCGGGGAGCGCGGGTACGCAGTATTTT
NA | NA | TRBJ1-3 | TRBV12-3/TRBV12-4 | CASSGPSGNTIYF | TGTGCCAGCAGTGGGCCGTCTGGAAACACCATATATTTT
NA | NA | TRBJ1-4 | TRBV4-3 | CASSQDLGATNEKLFF | TGCGCCAGCAGCCAAGATCTCGGGGCAACTAATGAAAAACTGTTTTTT
TRBD1 | NA | TRBJ2-2 | TRBV14 | CASSQGLGQGKNTGELFF | TGTGCCAGCAGCCAAGGGCTAGGACAGGGGAAGAACACCGGGGAGCTGTTTTTT
NA | NA | TRBJ1-5 | TRBV20-1 | CSVPMGTNQPQHF | TGCAGTGTTCCCATGGGGACCAATCAGCCCCAGCATTTT
NA | few | TRBJ2-7 | TRBV4-1 | CASSQDRRDPYEQYF | TGCGCCAGCAGCCAAGATCGGAGGGACCCCTACGAGCAGTACTTC
NA | NA | TRBJ2-5 | TRBV28 | CASTFEGGRETQYF | TGTGCCAGCACTTTCGAGGGGGGCCGGGAGACCCAGTACTTC
TRBD1 | few | TRBJ2-1 | TRBV6-8 | CASSMGQSSYNEQFF | TGTGCCAGCAGCATGGGACAGAGTTCCTACAATGAGCAGTTCTTC
NA | NA | TRBJ2-3 | TRBV7-2 | CASSPSLTDTQYF | TGTGCCAGCAGCCCTTCGCTCACAGATACGCAGTATTTT
NA | NA | TRBJ2-3 | TRBV7-2 | CASSPEGVVADTQYF | TGTGCCAGCAGCCCGGAGGGGGTGGTGGCAGATACGCAGTATTTT
NA | NA | TRBJ1-4 | TRBV29-1 | CSAPRRGHPNEKLFF | TGCAGCGCTCCGCGGCGGGGACACCCAAATGAAAAACTGTTTTTT
NA | NA | TRBJ2-7 | TRBV7-8 | CASSLGTVIYEQYF | TGTGCCAGCAGCTTAGGGACAGTAATCTACGAGCAGTACTTC
NA | few | TRBJ1-2 | TRBV7-2 | CASSLTGTYGYTF | TGTGCCAGCAGCTTAACCGGGACATATGGCTACACCTTC
TRBD2 | NA | TRBJ2-5 | TRBV28 | CASSPGTSGIQETQYF | TGTGCCAGCAGCCCAGGGACTAGCGGCATACAAGAGACCCAGTACTTC
NA | few | TRBJ2-5 | TRBV2 | CATQPGPNQETQYF | TGTGCCACCCAACCGGGACCTAATCAAGAGACCCAGTACTTC
NA | few | TRBJ2-1 | TRBV28 | CASSFPGGDSDEQFF | TGTGCCAGCAGTTTCCCGGGGGGCGATTCGGATGAGCAGTTCTTC
TRBD2 | NA | TRBJ2-5 | TRBV7-9 | CASSTQRGLYQETQYF | TGTGCCAGCAGCACCCAGCGGGGACTGTACCAAGAGACCCAGTACTTC
NA | NA | TRBJ2-1 | TRBV6-6 | CASNGGASSYNEQFF | TGTGCCAGCAACGGGGGCGCGAGCTCCTACAATGAGCAGTTCTTC
TRBD1 | NA | TRBJ1-1 | TRBV15 | CATSSQTGSSEAFF | TGTGCCACCAGCAGTCAGACAGGGTCCTCTGAAGCTTTCTTT
NA | NA | TRBJ2-5 | TRBV6-1 | CASSGGPYQETQYF | TGTGCCAGCAGCGGGGGCCCGTACCAAGAGACCCAGTACTTC
TRBD1 | few | TRBJ2-5 | TRBV12-3/TRBV12-4 | CASSRMQGARETQYF | TGTGCCAGCAGCCGTATGCAGGGGGCTCGGGAGACCCAGTACTTC
NA | once | TRBJ2-7 | TRBV4-1 | CASSPQELRSSYEQYF | TGCGCCAGCAGCCCCCAGGAACTCAGGAGCTCCTACGAGCAGTACTTC
NA | once | TRBJ1-5 | TRBV7-2 | CASSLNRGGQYSNQPQHF | TGTGCCAGCAGCTTAAACCGAGGCGGACAATATAGCAATCAGCCCCAGCATTTT
TRBD1 | NA | TRBJ1-2 | TRBV12-3/TRBV12-4 | CASNPDRGYGYTF | TGTGCCAGCAACCCTGACAGGGGCTATGGCTACACCTTC
NA | once | TRBJ1-4 | TRBV7-4 | CASSYRWDNEKLFF | TGTGCCAGCAGCTACAGGTGGGATAATGAAAAACTGTTTTTT
NA | NA | TRBJ2-5 | TRBV12-3/TRBV12-4 | CASSPDGQTQYF | TGTGCCAGCAGCCCAGACGGGCAGACCCAGTACTTC
NA | NA | TRBJ2-7 | TRBV2 | CATRGRYEQYF | TGTGCCACAAGGGGCAGGTACGAGCAGTACTTC
TRBD2 | NA | TRBJ2-1 | TRBV20-1 | CSAIPAGANYYNEQFF | TGCAGTGCTATACCGGCGGGAGCGAATTACTACAATGAGCAGTTCTTC
TRBD1 | NA | TRBJ2-5 | TRBV7-9 | CASSWDRGPQETQYF | TGTGCCAGCAGTTGGGACAGGGGTCCTCAAGAGACCCAGTACTTC
TRBD1 | NA | TRBJ1-5 | TRBV2 | CASSEGQGGWQPQHF | TGTGCCAGCAGTGAGGGACAGGGCGGGTGGCAGCCCCAGCATTTT
TRBD1 | NA | TRBJ2-6 | TRBV7-3 | CASKQGTGANVLTF | TGTGCCAGCAAACAGGGGACTGGGGCCAACGTCCTGACTTTC
TRBD2 | few | TRBJ2-3 | TRBV7-2 | CASSQGLAGPRDTQYF | TGTGCCAGCAGCCAAGGACTAGCGGGCCCCAGGGATACGCAGTATTTT
NA | few | TRBJ1-2 | TRBV7-2 | CASSLVQGYGYTF | TGTGCCAGCAGCTTAGTGCAGGGCTATGGCTACACCTTC
TRBD1 | few | TRBJ1-1 | TRBV6-1 | CASSERWTGGSEAFF | TGTGCCAGCAGTGAAAGGTGGACAGGGGGGTCTGAAGCTTTCTTT
NA | NA | TRBJ2-2 | TRBV4-1 | CASSQVRAGELFF | TGCGCCAGCAGCCAAGTTAGGGCCGGGGAGCTGTTTTTT
NA | NA | TRBJ2-7 | TRBV28 | CASRDARGEQYF | TGTGCCAGCAGGGATGCAAGGGGCGAGCAGTACTTC
TRBD1 | NA | TRBJ2-2 | TRBV11-2 | CASSVQGSSTGELFF | TGTGCCAGCAGCGTACAGGGGTCCTCAACCGGGGAGCTGTTTTTT
TRBD2 | NA | TRBJ2-5 | TRBV7-4 | CASTRGGNQETQYF | TGTGCCAGCACTCGGGGGGGAAACCAAGAGACCCAGTACTTC
TRBD1 | NA | TRBJ1-2 | TRBV12-3/TRBV12-4 | CASTLDRGPGGYTF | TGTGCCAGCACCCTGGACAGGGGGCCCGGTGGCTACACCTTC
NA | NA | TRBJ2-5 | TRBV19 | CASSPSGERETQYF | TGTGCCAGTAGTCCTTCCGGGGAGCGCGAGACCCAGTACTTC
NA | NA | TRBJ1-2 | TRBV28 | CASSFLGQNYGYTF | TGTGCCAGCAGTTTCCTGGGGCAGAACTATGGCTACACCTTC